This is a list of T cell receptor beta chains from one sample in a study of CD8 T cells in Susac syndrome. TCRdb re-derived calls from the immunoSEQ multiplex PCR reads in MiXCR, one entry per CDR3 protein. Among fewer than 200,000 distinct CDR3 sequences listed, roughly 91% were seen once. The sequenced material came from CD4+ T cells from PBMCs. These receptors originate from a human donor with Susac syndrome. Each CDR3 is given with its conserved first and last residue. The D gene is left open where the match is weak. Clone size is stated in some rows and not others, as once, few, many or a class when expanded.

TRBV10-3	16	NA	TRBD2	TRBJ2-2	CAIRKLTSGTTGELFF	TGTGCCATCAGGAAACTGACTAGCGGGACGACCGGGGAGCTGTTTTTT
TRBV2	13	NA	NA	TRBJ1-2	CASSEVANYGYTF	TGTGCCAGCAGTGAAGTTGCCAACTATGGCTACACCTTC
TRBV2	13	once	NA	TRBJ2-5	CASGDMNKETQYF	TGTGCCAGCGGGGACATGAACAAAGAGACCCAGTACTTC
TRBV3-1	16	NA	TRBD1	TRBJ2-2	CASSQETGGFTGELFF	TGTGCCAGCAGCCAAGAAACAGGGGGATTTACCGGGGAGCTGTTTTTT
TRBV3-1	15	NA	TRBD1	TRBJ2-5	CASSQEGGRRGTQYF	TGTGCCAGCAGCCAGGAAGGGGGCCGCAGGGGAACCCAGTACTTC
TRBV7-9	14	NA	NA	TRBJ2-1	CASSFGRLVWEQFF	TGTGCCAGCAGTTTCGGACGACTAGTATGGGAGCAGTTCTTC
TRBV12-5	17	NA	TRBD2	TRBJ2-1	CASGLGLSGGAYNEQFF	TGTGCTAGTGGTTTGGGCCTCTCGGGGGGGGCCTACAATGAGCAGTTCTTC
TRBV20-1	12	NA	NA	TRBJ1-2	CSATGQNYGYTF	TGCAGTGCTACGGGACAAAACTATGGCTACACCTTC
TRBV2	17	NA	TRBD1	TRBJ2-6	CASTSPGQFSGANVLTF	TGTGCCAGCACCTCACCGGGACAGTTTTCTGGGGCCAACGTCCTGACTTTC
TRBV24-1	13	once	NA	TRBJ1-1	CATSDLWLTEAFF	TGTGCCACCAGTGATTTGTGGTTGACTGAAGCTTTCTTT
TRBV12-3/TRBV12-4	11	NA	NA	TRBJ2-7	CASSPGLEQYF	TGTGCCAGCAGTCCAGGGTTAGAGCAGTACTTC
TRBV9	14	NA	NA	TRBJ1-1	CASSGTLGNTEAFF	TGTGCCAGCAGCGGGACTCTGGGGAACACTGAAGCTTTCTTT
TRBV4-1	14	once	NA	TRBJ2-7	CASSQNPVEYEQYF	TGCGCCAGCAGCCAAAATCCCGTTGAGTACGAGCAGTACTTC
TRBV3-1	17	NA	NA	TRBJ2-7	CASSQDYRKRISYEQYF	TGTGCCAGCAGCCAAGATTACAGGAAGCGCATCTCCTACGAGCAGTACTTC
TRBV6-6	15	NA	NA	TRBJ2-3	CASRGPGSLPDTQYF	TGTGCCAGCAGGGGGCCCGGGAGTCTGCCAGATACGCAGTATTTT
TRBV3-1	16	NA	NA	TRBJ1-1	CASSQPGGLMNTEAFF	TGTGCCAGCAGCCAGCCCGGGGGCCTGATGAACACTGAAGCTTTCTTT
TRBV2	15	NA	NA	TRBJ1-5	CASSESGLNNQPQHF	TGTGCCAGCAGTGAATCGGGACTGAACAATCAGCCCCAGCATTTT
TRBV3-1	19	NA	NA	TRBJ2-1	CASSQDWKVGPSSYNEQFF	TGTGCCAGCAGCCAAGACTGGAAGGTAGGACCAAGCTCCTACAATGAGCAGTTCTTC
TRBV18	14	NA	NA	TRBJ2-7	CASSPGDSSYEQYF	TGTGCCAGCTCACCCGGCGACAGCTCCTACGAGCAGTACTTC
TRBV28	16	NA	NA	TRBJ2-6	CASSSAVHSGANVLTF	TGTGCCAGCAGCTCTGCCGTCCACTCTGGGGCCAACGTCCTGACTTTC
TRBV10-3	12	NA	NA	TRBJ1-5	CAISEVNQPQHF	TGTGCCATCAGTGAAGTCAATCAGCCCCAGCATTTT
TRBV28	15	NA	NA	TRBJ1-1	CASPKEGGRGTEAFF	TGTGCCAGCCCGAAGGAGGGGGGCCGTGGCACTGAAGCTTTCTTT
TRBV6-1	14	NA	NA	TRBJ2-1	CASSEQPGGDEQFF	TGTGCCAGCAGTGAACAGCCCGGAGGTGACGAGCAGTTCTTC
TRBV19	14	NA	TRBD1	TRBJ1-1	CASSTQGANTEAFF	TGTGCCAGTAGTACACAGGGGGCTAACACTGAAGCTTTCTTT
TRBV7-9	15	NA	TRBD1	TRBJ1-1	CASSLSAGTGESAFF	TGTGCCAGCAGCTTATCAGCTGGGACAGGGGAATCAGCTTTCTTT
TRBV9	16	NA	TRBD2	TRBJ2-2	CASSVAPGLDTGELFF	TGTGCCAGCAGCGTTGCCCCGGGACTAGATACCGGGGAGCTGTTTTTT
TRBV9	15	NA	TRBD1	TRBJ1-6	CASSIGTGNNSPLHF	TGTGCCAGCAGCATCGGGACAGGGAATAATTCACCCCTCCACTTT
TRBV12-3/TRBV12-4	13	few	NA	TRBJ2-3	CASSFQGTDTQYF	TGTGCCAGCAGTTTCCAGGGGACAGATACGCAGTATTTT
TRBV5-1	15	NA	TRBD2	TRBJ2-1	CASSLDGLAGEPLFF	TGCGCCAGCAGCTTGGACGGACTAGCGGGAGAGCCGCTTTTCTTC
TRBV20-1	19	NA	TRBD2	TRBJ2-7	CSARDSSGTSGRPFYEQYF	TGCAGTGCTAGAGATAGTTCGGGGACTAGCGGGAGACCGTTCTACGAGCAGTACTTC
TRBV27	16	NA	NA	TRBJ2-3	CASSLSVSSSTDTQYF	TGTGCCAGCAGTTTATCAGTAAGCTCTAGCACAGATACGCAGTATTTT
TRBV27	15	NA	TRBD1	TRBJ2-7	CASSTRLGQGHEQYF	TGTGCCAGCAGTACTCGATTGGGACAGGGGCACGAGCAGTACTTC
TRBV9	14	NA	NA	TRBJ1-2	CASSGGWAAYGYTF	TGTGCCAGCAGCGGGGGTTGGGCAGCGTATGGCTACACCTTC
TRBV7-8	14	NA	NA	TRBJ1-1	CASSLGTLNTEAFF	TGTGCCAGCAGCTTAGGGACACTGAACACTGAAGCTTTCTTT
TRBV27	13	NA	NA	TRBJ1-2	CASSDPGRTVNTF	TGTGCCAGCAGTGACCCGGGGCGGACCGTAAACACCTTC
TRBV12-3/TRBV12-4	13	NA	NA	TRBJ2-1	CASLIAASNEQFF	TGTGCCAGCTTGATTGCCGCTAGCAATGAGCAGTTCTTC
TRBV5-1	13	NA	NA	TRBJ2-5	CASSLGRTETQYF	TGCGCCAGCAGCTTGGGCAGAACAGAGACCCAGTACTTC
TRBV19	17	once	TRBD1	TRBJ2-5	CASSIATGTGGEETQYF	TGTGCCAGTAGTATAGCTACCGGGACAGGGGGCGAAGAGACCCAGTACTTC
TRBV2	14	few	NA	TRBJ1-5	CASSGQLSNQPQHF	TGTGCCAGCAGTGGCCAGCTTAGCAATCAGCCCCAGCATTTT
TRBV29-1	12	NA	NA	TRBJ1-5	CSVGTSNQPQHF	TGCAGCGTTGGTACTAGCAATCAGCCCCAGCATTTT
TRBV30	11	NA	NA	TRBJ2-5	CAWERQETQYF	TGTGCCTGGGAACGCCAAGAGACCCAGTACTTC
TRBV10-3	16	NA	NA	TRBJ1-6	CAISAWTDSFNSPLHF	TGTGCCATCAGTGCCTGGACCGATTCCTTTAATTCACCCCTCCACTTT
TRBV28	16	NA	TRBD2	TRBJ2-1	CASSLSSWSGGGEQFF	TGTGCCAGCAGCCTGTCCTCCTGGAGCGGGGGGGGTGAGCAGTTCTTC
TRBV4-1	16	NA	NA	TRBJ2-1	CASSQGGLSSYNEQFF	TGCGCCAGCAGCCAGGGGGGACTTAGCTCCTACAATGAGCAGTTCTTC
TRBV5-1	18	NA	TRBD2	TRBJ2-7	CASSLSQLAGGGGYEQYF	TGCGCCAGCAGCTTGTCGCAACTAGCGGGAGGAGGGGGCTACGAGCAGTACTTC
TRBV4-2	18	NA	TRBD1	TRBJ2-1	CASSQDTAGTGKWNEQFF	TGTGCCAGCAGCCAAGACACGGCGGGGACAGGGAAATGGAATGAGCAGTTCTTC
TRBV20-1	13	NA	TRBD1	TRBJ2-7	CSARSGTGREQYF	TGCAGTGCTAGATCCGGGACAGGTCGGGAGCAGTACTTC
TRBV20-1	14	NA	NA	TRBJ1-5	CSASGQPRNQPQHF	TGCAGTGCTAGTGGCCAGCCACGCAATCAGCCCCAGCATTTT
TRBV30	11	NA	NA	TRBJ1-2	CAWSVAYGYTF	TGTGCCTGGAGTGTGGCCTATGGCTACACCTTC
TRBV3-1	13	NA	NA	TRBJ1-1	CASSQRGLTEAFF	TGTGCCAGCAGCCAGCGGGGGCTCACTGAAGCTTTCTTT
TRBV6-6	15	NA	NA	TRBJ1-5	CASSYLGGSNQPQHF	TGTGCCAGCAGTTACTTGGGGGGCAGCAATCAGCCCCAGCATTTT
TRBV5-1	16	NA	TRBD2	TRBJ2-7	CASSLAKGLAGDEQYF	TGCGCCAGCAGCTTGGCCAAAGGGCTAGCGGGAGATGAGCAGTACTTC
TRBV3-1	16	NA	NA	TRBJ1-1	CASSPWEGRGNTEAFF	TGTGCCAGCAGCCCCTGGGAGGGGAGGGGAAACACTGAAGCTTTCTTT
TRBV20-1	13	NA	NA	TRBJ1-6	CSDQTDYNSPLHF	TGCAGTGATCAGACAGACTATAATTCACCCCTCCACTTT
TRBV9	15	NA	TRBD2	TRBJ2-1	CASSVASGRGNEQFF	TGTGCCAGCAGCGTAGCGAGCGGGAGAGGCAATGAGCAGTTCTTC
TRBV5-1	13	NA	NA	TRBJ2-7	CASSLARGNEQYF	TGCGCCAGCAGCTTGGCCCGAGGGAACGAGCAGTACTTC
TRBV5-8	15	NA	NA	TRBJ1-4	CASSLGQSQHEKLFF	TGTGCCAGCAGCCTCGGACAGTCGCAGCATGAAAAACTGTTTTTT
TRBV6-5	15	NA	NA	TRBJ2-5	CASSYSLASLETQYF	TGTGCCAGCAGTTACTCCCTAGCGTCTTTGGAGACCCAGTACTTC
TRBV9	13	NA	NA	TRBJ1-6	CASSVGGIIPLHF	TGTGCCAGCAGCGTAGGGGGCATAATACCCCTCCACTTT